The 30 T cell receptor beta chains below all came from one sample that was sequenced in a study of T cells expressing NK-cell markers. From the 5' RACE reads, TCRdb lists one entry per CDR3 protein and no DNA. This repertoire includes roughly 380,000 distinct CDR3 sequences. Sequenced sample: blood T cells: a sorted CD56 or NKG2C T cell subset, CD4+ or CD8+ T cells, or bulk PBMC T cells (not recorded which). The receptors shown here come from a man between 18 and 69 years old in good health.

The chain carries TRBV5-1 and TRBJ2-5; TCRdb names TRBD1, which stays unverified in the absence of DNA. CDR1 and CDR2 (germline): SGHRS, YFSETQ. The length of the CDR3 is 16 residues. CDR3: CASSLSVSGGGETQYF.

J is TRBJ2-5 and V is TRBV4-1; checking the TCRdb D call of TRBD2 is not possible without DNA. The V gene's germline CDR1 is MGHRA and CDR2 YSYEKL. The CDR3 is made up of 16 amino acids. This chain's CDR3 is CASSAGLAGWGEAQYF.

The genes are TRBV4-1 and TRBJ2-3; no DNA is available, so the TRBD2 call from TCRdb remains unchecked. The germline gives CDR1 MGHRA, CDR2 YSYEKL. This CDR3 contains 16 residues. The CDR3 is CASSQEGLGGTDTQYF.

The V call is TRBV30, the J call TRBJ2-1. There are 14 residues in the CDR3. The germline CDR1 and CDR2 sequences are GTSNPN and SVGIG (reference sequence). This CDR3 is CAWSVRLEYNEQFF.

The rearrangement joins TRBV4-1 to TRBJ1-2. The CDR3 runs 15 residues. The germline gives CDR1 MGHRA, CDR2 YSYEKL. This CDR3 reads CASSQGPGSKDGYTF.

V usage is TRBV20-1 and J usage is TRBJ2-1; no DNA is available, so the TRBD1 call from TCRdb remains unchecked. This CDR3 spans 15 amino acids. Germline CDR1 DFQATT, CDR2 SNEGSKA (reference sequence). The CDR3 region is CSARHGGFSYNEQFF.

The chain couples TRBV25-1 to TRBJ1-1. Looked up from germline, CDR1 is MGHDK and CDR2 is SYGVNS. The CDR3 spans 12 residues. The CDR3 sequence is CASSRDLGMAFF. The full variable domain, with the rest looked up from reference TRBV25-1 and TRBJ1-1, is EADIYQTPRYLVIGTGKKITLECSQTMGHDKMYWYQQDPGMELHLIHYSYGVNSTEKGDLSSESTVSRIRTEHFPLTLESARPSHTSQYLCASSRDLGMAFFGQGTRLTVV.

This rearrangement joins TRBV6-1 to TRBJ2-1; there is no DNA to check the TCRdb D call of TRBD1. This CDR3 is built from 11 residues. Looked up from germline, CDR1 is MNHNS and CDR2 is SASEGT. CDR3 region: CASSEVGARFF.

CDR3 loop: CASNKRWGETYEQYF. This chain links TRBV21-1 with TRBJ2-7; TCRdb designates TRBD1, a call that cannot be tested without DNA. TRBV21-1 is marked as a pseudogene. The CDR3 loop spans 15 amino acids.

The rearrangement uses TRBV7-2 and TRBJ2-7; the TRBD1 assignment by TCRdb is unverifiable without DNA. Germline assignment: CDR1 SGHTA and CDR2 FQGNSA. CDR3 length: 16 residues. This CDR3 reads CASSRSGGSISYEQYF.

This chain's CDR3 is CASSPAQLAGYTGELFF. The chain couples TRBV5-1 to TRBJ2-2; TCRdb designates TRBD2, a call that cannot be tested without DNA. CDR1 SGHRS and CDR2 YFSETQ come from the germline V gene. The CDR3 consists of 17 residues.

CDR3: CASSEGRDWSTDTQYF. The chain carries TRBV7-9 and TRBJ2-3; TCRdb's D call of TRBD2 is untestable without DNA. Looked up from germline, CDR1 is SEHNR and CDR2 is FQNEAQ (reference sequence). The length of the CDR3 is 16 residues.

The rearrangement uses TRBV3-1 and TRBJ2-3; lacking DNA, the TRBD2 call made by TCRdb goes unchecked. The CDR3 has 17 residues. Germline V lookup: CDR1 LGHDT, CDR2 YNNKEL (reference sequence). CDR3 sequence reads: CASSPRTGNPSTDTQYF.

The V gene is TRBV20-1, the J gene TRBJ2-3; TCRdb picks TRBD2, but there is no DNA to check that call. Germline CDR1 DFQATT, CDR2 SNEGSKA (reference sequence). The CDR3 runs 13 residues. CDR3 sequence: CSARIGLAGAQYF.

The V gene is TRBV12-3 or TRBV12-4, the J gene TRBJ1-2; TCRdb calls TRBD1, which cannot be checked without DNA. The CDR3 has 13 amino acids. The CDR3 here is CASSPRGDSGYTF.

The gene calls are TRBV3-1 and TRBJ1-1; TCRdb lists TRBD1, though no DNA is available to test this call. Per germline, CDR1 LGHDT and CDR2 YNNKEL (reference sequence). This CDR3 is built from 17 residues. CDR3: CASSQEGIGGPSTEAFF.

The chain uses TRBV15 and TRBJ1-5. Per the germline V gene, CDR1 is LNHNV and CDR2 is YYDKDF (reference sequence). CDR3 length: 16 residues. The CDR3 region is CATSRSEKRSNQPQHF. Full variable domain (remainder filled in from reference TRBV15 and TRBJ1-5): DAMVIQNPRYQVTQFGKPVTLSCSQTLNHNVMYWYQQKSSQAPKLLFHYYDKDFNNEADTPDNFQSRRPNTSFCFLDIRSPGLGDTAMYLCATSRSEKRSNQPQHFGDGTRLSIL.

This chain connects TRBV6-5 to TRBJ2-7. The CDR3 covers 14 residues. From germline, CDR1 is MNHEY and CDR2 SVGAGI. CDR3 sequence: CASSYKGAAYEQYF.

V is TRBV5-1 and J is TRBJ1-4; as DNA is missing, the TRBD1 call by TCRdb cannot be tested. The germline V gene encodes CDR1 SGHRS and CDR2 YFSETQ. The CDR3 has 14 amino acids. The CDR3 loop is CASSAGGAGEKLFF. The whole variable domain, remainder taken from reference TRBV5-1 and TRBJ1-4, is KAGVTQTPRYLIKTRGQQVTLSCSPISGHRSVSWYQQTPGQGLQFLFEYFSETQRNKGNFPGRFSGRQFSNSRSEMNVSTLELGDSALYLCASSAGGAGEKLFFGSGTQLSVL.

This rearrangement joins TRBV4-2 to TRBJ2-5; TCRdb's D gene call, TRBD2, goes unchecked for lack of DNA. Germline V gene sequence: CDR1 LGHNA, CDR2 YNFKEQ. The CDR3 consists of 15 residues. The CDR3 spells CASSPGASGTETQYF.

The chain carries TRBV6-2 or TRBV6-3 and TRBJ1-1. Per the germline V gene, CDR1 is MNHEY and CDR2 is SVGEGT. There are 15 residues in the CDR3. The CDR3 loop is CASSPDGALGSEAFF.

This rearrangement joins TRBV19 to TRBJ2-7. Germline V CDR1 and CDR2: LNHDA, SQIVND (reference sequence). The CDR3 covers 14 residues. The CDR3 sequence is CASSRFGIRYEQYF.

The V gene is TRBV5-5, the J gene TRBJ2-3; TCRdb's D call, TRBD1, is unchecked because there is no DNA. The CDR3 runs 14 residues. In germline, CDR1 is SGHKS, CDR2 YYEKEE (reference sequence). The CDR3 loop reads CASSGAGGTDTQYF.

The chain is built from TRBV7-9 and TRBJ1-1; TCRdb selects TRBD1, and the lack of DNA leaves this call unchecked. The CDR3 is made up of 14 amino acids. The germline V gene encodes CDR1 SEHNR and CDR2 FQNEAQ (reference sequence). Here the CDR3 reads CASSHHPGNTEAFF.

The CDR3 reads CASRERGASDTQYF. The chain recombines TRBV2 with TRBJ2-3; TCRdb selects TRBD1, and the lack of DNA leaves this call unchecked. The CDR3 has 14 amino acids. Germline loops: CDR1 SNHLY, CDR2 FYNNEI. Full variable domain (remainder filled in from reference TRBV2 and TRBJ2-3): EPEVTQTPSHQVTQMGQEVILRCVPISNHLYFYWYRQILGQKVEFLVSFYNNEISEKSEIFDDQFSVERPDGSNFTLKIRSTKLEDSAMYFCASRERGASDTQYFGPGTRLTVL.

The chain links TRBV11-1 to TRBJ2-1. This CDR3 has 15 amino acids. Germline values: CDR1 SGHAT, CDR2 FQDESV (reference sequence). The chain's CDR3 is CASSLGSGLDNEQFF.

The chain is built from TRBV6-5 and TRBJ1-2; TCRdb lists TRBD1, though no DNA is available to test this call. CDR3 length: 15 residues. Germline lookup yields CDR1 MNHEY and CDR2 SVGAGI. CDR3 protein: CASSYSNVGGYGYTF.

This chain links TRBV19 with TRBJ2-1; the TCRdb call, TRBD1, lacks DNA for checking. From germline, CDR1 is LNHDA and CDR2 SQIVND (reference sequence). CDR3 length: 16 amino acids. Here the CDR3 reads CASRMITGGYYNEQFF.

The chain carries TRBV4-2 and TRBJ2-7. Germline CDR1 and CDR2: LGHNA and YNFKEQ. This CDR3 has 13 residues. CDR3 residues: CASSQDLAREQYF.

The chain links TRBV11-3 to TRBJ2-3; TCRdb outputs TRBD1, but without DNA this stays unchecked. CDR1 SGHNT and CDR2 YENEEA come from the germline V gene. CDR3 size: 16 residues. The CDR3 sequence: CASSQGLGPGWDTQYF.